This T cell receptor (beta chain) was identified during a study of T cell responses to AZD1222 COVID-19 vaccine. This clone was seen only once. TCRdb's copy holds only in-frame clones and misses some; the assay was immunoSEQ multiplex PCR. The table includes 120,000 to 150,000 clones, about 91% detected once. V gave up 9 bases and J gave up 5 bases, with 15 bases separating them. This CDR3 region has 13 residues. Germline V gives CDR1 MNHEY, CDR2 SVGAGI. The starting material was peripheral blood, obtained on day 0 of AZD1222 vaccination. This TCR was sampled from an adult in good health. The V call is TRBV6-5, the J call TRBJ2-3; possibly TRBD2 for D (7 bases). The CDR3 DNA follows: TGTGCCAGGTCCTACAGGGAGGGAGATACGCAGTATTTT. Translating it yields CARSYREGDTQYF.